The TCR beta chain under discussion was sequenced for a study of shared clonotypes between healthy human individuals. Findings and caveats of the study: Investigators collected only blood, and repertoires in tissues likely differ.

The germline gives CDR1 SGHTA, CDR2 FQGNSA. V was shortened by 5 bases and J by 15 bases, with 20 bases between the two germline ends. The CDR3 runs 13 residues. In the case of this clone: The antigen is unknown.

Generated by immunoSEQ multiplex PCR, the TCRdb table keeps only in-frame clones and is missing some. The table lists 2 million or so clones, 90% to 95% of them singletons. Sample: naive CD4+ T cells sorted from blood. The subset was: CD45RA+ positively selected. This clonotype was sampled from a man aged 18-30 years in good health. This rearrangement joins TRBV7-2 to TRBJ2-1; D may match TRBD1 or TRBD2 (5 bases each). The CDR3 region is CASSPLSDGALFF. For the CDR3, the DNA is TGTGCCAGCAGCCCCTTGTCGGACGGGGCCCTGTTCTTC.